The 21 T cell receptor beta chains listed next were all sequenced from one sample in a study of T-cell reconstitution after alpha-beta-depleted transplantation in children. The authors prepared the TCRbeta library with unique molecular identifiers. TCRdb reprocessed the PCR reads with MiXCR, giving one entry per CDR3 protein. The top ten hold over 12% of the sample, which has fewer than 700,000 distinct CDR3 sequences, about 21% seen once. The sequenced sample was PBMCs, mostly from graft donor cells, obtained 360 days after TCRalphabeta/CD19-depleted stem cell transplant. The source is a boy less than two years old who had a stem cell transplant for acute myeloid leukemia, so the T cells may come from the graft donor.

This clonotype appeared a few times. The J gene is TRBJ2-7, the V gene TRBV28; no reliable D call. The V and J ends lost 4 bases and 2 bases respectively, with 12 bases between them. The CDR3 contains 14 residues. Germline values: CDR1 MDHEN, CDR2 SYDVKM. CDR3 sequence: CASSSHPQAYEQYV. The CDR3, as DNA: TGTGCCAGCAGTTCCCACCCCCAGGCCTACGAGCAGTACGTC.

This chain connects TRBV4-3 to TRBJ2-3, with D perhaps given as TRBD1 or TRBD2 (5 bases each). Trimming left V 0 bases short and J 2 bases short, with 21 bases between. The CDR3 extends over 19 amino acids. Germline lookup yields CDR1 LGHNA and CDR2 YSLEER. This chain's CDR3 is CASSQDLLRDGISTDTQYF. CDR3 nucleotide sequence: TGCGCCAGCAGCCAAGACCTTTTACGGGACGGGATTTCCACAGATACGCAGTATTTT.

This clonotype has at least ten counts. The rearrangement joins TRBV12-3 or TRBV12-4 to TRBJ2-5; D gene uncertain. V was pared by 6 bases and J by 2 bases, with 13 bases between. The length of the CDR3 is 14 residues. CDR3: CASSRSARQETQYF. DNA for the CDR3: TGTGCCAGCAGCCGATCGGCTAGACAAGAGACCCAGTACTTC.

In its sample, this clonotype was seen many times. The chain combines TRBV20-1 with TRBJ2-7, with D uncertain. From germline, CDR1 is DFQATT and CDR2 SNEGSKA (reference sequence). V was clipped by 4 bases and J by 1 base, with 14 bases between them. There are 14 residues in the CDR3. CDR3 protein: CSATGPSKSYEQYV. DNA for the CDR3: TGCAGTGCTACCGGACCCTCGAAATCCTACGAGCAGTACGTC.

The table lists this clonotype with a few counts. J is TRBJ2-1 and V is TRBV29-1; 9 bases map to TRBD1. The germline gives CDR1 SQVTM, CDR2 ANQGSEA. This CDR3 comprises 15 residues. J lost 0 bases, V lost 8 bases, and 8 bases had no gene match. CDR3 residues: CSSTGGVVSYNEQFF. The CDR3 bases are TGCAGCTCTACAGGGGGCGTCGTCTCCTACAATGAGCAGTTCTTC.

The rearrangement joins TRBV28 to TRBJ2-5; 9 bases align to TRBD2. There are 13 residues in the CDR3. CDR1 is MDHEN, CDR2 SYDVKM, per germline. V dropped 6 bases and J dropped 5; count of bases not matched to a gene: 4. The CDR3 sequence is CASRYSGGETQYF. CDR3 in DNA: TGTGCCAGCAGATATAGCGGGGGTGAGACCCAGTACTTC.

This clonotype was seen only a few times. The chain links TRBV24-1 to TRBJ2-3, with D perhaps being TRBD1 or TRBD2 (5 bases each). Germline-derived CDR1 and CDR2 are KGHDR and SFDVKD. Trimming removed 5 bases from V and 2 bases from J, with 19 bases in between. The CDR3 consists of 17 residues. CDR3 protein: CATSAFGGYGTTDTQYF. CDR3 DNA: TGTGCCACCAGTGCATTTGGGGGTTATGGCACCACAGATACGCAGTATTTT.

The chain recombines TRBV29-1 with TRBJ2-7, with 8 bases aligning to TRBD1. With V trimmed by 3 bases and J by 7 bases, 8 bases remained unmatched. Germline CDR1 is SQVTM and CDR2 is ANQGSEA. The CDR3 sequence is 13 residues long. Here the CDR3 reads CSVERTGSEEQYF. The CDR3 DNA follows: TGCAGCGTTGAGCGGACAGGGTCGGAAGAGCAGTACTTC.

This clonotype has a count of ten or more. The CDR3 DNA reads TGCAGCGTCCGAGAGGTAAAAGATACGCAGTATTTT. Protein: CSVREVKDTQYF. The chain employs TRBV29-1 and TRBJ2-3; D gene ambiguous. Trimming took 6 bases from V and 5 from J, leaving 12 bases between them. Germline CDR1 is SQVTM and CDR2 is ANQGSEA. The CDR3 consists of 12 residues.

V and J are TRBV12-3 or TRBV12-4 and TRBJ1-1; the D is unclear. The CDR3 has 15 residues. V gave up 6 bases and J gave up 0 bases, with 14 bases separating them. Written as DNA, the CDR3 is TGTGCCAGCAGCCCTGATATCATAGTGAACACTGAAGCTTTCTTT. Its translation is CASSPDIIVNTEAFF.

Ten or more counts support this clonotype. The chain is built from TRBV29-1 and TRBJ1-1, with 10 bases lining up with TRBD1. The V and J ends lost 5 bases and 5 bases, in that order; junction bases with no gene match: 5. The germline V gene encodes CDR1 SQVTM and CDR2 ANQGSEA. CDR3 length: 13 residues. Here the CDR3 DNA reads TGCAGCGTTACAGGACAGGGGGGGACTGAAGCTTTCTTT. Translated, it gives CSVTGQGGTEAFF.

This clonotype was observed at least ten times. This chain links TRBV5-1 with TRBJ2-1; tentatively, D is TRBD2 (5 bases). Germline CDR1 reads SGHRS; CDR2 reads YFSETQ. Trimming removed 1 base at V and 5 bases at J, with 13 bases between. The CDR3 has 15 residues. CDR3: CASSLIRGRDNEQFF. The CDR3 coding sequence is TGCGCCAGCAGCTTGATCCGGGGTAGGGACAATGAGCAGTTCTTC.

This clonotype showed up just a few times. The rearrangement uses TRBV6-1 and TRBJ2-1; TRBD2 might be the D (6 bases). The V end was cut by 0 bases, the J end by 12 bases, with 12 bases between. This CDR3 is 13 amino acids long. Germline CDR1 and CDR2: MNHNS and SASEGT. The CDR3 nucleotides read TGTGCCAGCAGTGAAGCCAGGGAGGTGAGGCAGTTCTTC. Protein sequence: CASSEAREVRQFF.

This clonotype was seen once. The J gene is TRBJ2-5, the V gene TRBV12-3 or TRBV12-4; D unclear. The CDR3 spans 21 residues. The V end was cut by 3 bases, the J end by 5 bases, with 34 bases between. DNA of the CDR3: TGTGCCAGCAGTTTTGCCCCTACTGGTATTCGCCGCAAAGATCTCGGGGAGACCCAGTACTTC. Its translation: CASSFAPTGIRRKDLGETQYF.

This clonotype was detected a few times. The chain is built from TRBV3-1 and TRBJ2-2; a possible D gene is TRBD2 (7 bases). With 0 bases removed from V and 1 base from J, the gap between germline ends came to 18 bases. Germline-derived CDR1 and CDR2 are LGHDT and YNNKEL (reference sequence). The CDR3 has 19 amino acids. The CDR3 nucleotides read TGTGCCAGCAGCCAAGATAATTGGGGGGGGGCGGAGAACACCGGGGAGCTGTTTTTT. Protein: CASSQDNWGGAENTGELFF.

This clonotype showed up just a few times. CDR3 coding DNA: TGCAGTGCTAGAATACGGAGGGGAGAGACCCAGTACTTC. This gives the protein CSARIRRGETQYF. The chain recombines TRBV20-1 with TRBJ2-5; D perhaps matches TRBD2 (6 bases). Between the trimmed V and J ends, which lost 2 bases and 4 bases, there was a span of 11 bases. Germline CDR1 is DFQATT and CDR2 is SNEGSKA (reference sequence). This CDR3 is 13 amino acids long.

This clonotype was recorded a few times. The V call is TRBV12-3 or TRBV12-4, the J call TRBJ1-2; D call uncertain. The CDR3 has 14 residues. V lost 3 bases to trimming and J lost 6 bases, with 14 bases between them. The CDR3 DNA follows: TGTGCCAGCAGTTTTAAGGGAGACTGGGATGGCTACACCTTC. Residues: CASSFKGDWDGYTF.

V and J are TRBV7-9 and TRBJ1-1, with D possibly TRBD1 on 5 matching bases. Trimming removed 5 bases from V and 6 bases from J, with 16 bases in between. Germline CDR1 SEHNR, CDR2 FQNEAQ (reference sequence). The CDR3 is made up of 14 amino acids. The CDR3 reads CASSGRGVGAEAFF. The CDR3 bases are TGTGCCAGCAGCGGCCGGGGGGTGGGAGCTGAAGCTTTCTTT. Using reference TRBV7-9 and TRBJ1-1 for the parts outside the CDR3, the full variable domain is DTGVSQNPRHKITKRGQNVTFRCDPISEHNRLYWYRQTLGQGPEFLTYFQNEAQLEKSRLLSDRFSAERPKGSFSTLEIQRTEQGDSAMYLCASSGRGVGAEAFFGQGTRLTVV.

This clonotype was seen more than once but under ten times. V usage is TRBV10-3 and J usage is TRBJ1-1, with D possibly being TRBD1 (6 bases). CDR1 is ENHRY, CDR2 SYGVKD, per germline. The CDR3 loop spans 15 amino acids. V was cut by 2 bases and J by 3 bases, with 13 bases left in between. The CDR3 coding sequence is TGTGCCATCAGTGAGATGGGGGCGGCGGACACTGAAGCTTTCTTT. Translating it yields CAISEMGAADTEAFF.

The chain couples TRBV25-1 to TRBJ2-1, with 7 bases aligning to TRBD1. There are 15 residues in the CDR3. Germline V gene data show CDR1 as MGHDK and CDR2 as SYGVNS. The V and J ends lost 3 bases and 4 bases, in that order; junction bases with no gene match: 6. The CDR3 protein is CASSDTGQPYNEQFF. The CDR3 DNA reads TGTGCCAGCAGTGACACGGGACAGCCTTACAATGAGCAGTTCTTC.

At least ten counts were recorded for this clonotype. The CDR3: CASSVRDPPVGEQYF. The CDR3, as DNA: TGTGCCAGCAGTGTCAGGGACCCGCCCGTGGGAGAGCAGTACTTC. The V and J genes are TRBV12-3 or TRBV12-4 and TRBJ2-7; D possibly uses TRBD1 or TRBD2 (5 bases each). The CDR3 sequence is 15 residues long. V lost 5 bases to trimming and J lost 7 bases, with 21 bases between them.